Reported below is one T cell receptor (beta chain). One end of the junction is discordant with germline, which a read error may explain. PCR involved 60 Vbeta and 13 Jbeta primers. Profiling relied on immunoSEQ multiplex PCR, and the TCRdb table lists in-frame clones only, not all of them. The sample consists of 90,000 to 140,000 clones, around 86% of them appearing once. The sample belongs to a study of cytomegalovirus exposure and HLA in healthy donors. The CDR3 length is 14 residues. Germline loops: CDR1 SSHAT, CDR2 FNYEAQ (reference sequence). The specimen was PBMCs. The chain combines TRBV7-7 with TRBJ2-3, with a weak D call TRBD2 (5 bases). This TCR derives from a man under 40 in good health and CMV-seropositive. The CDR3 coding sequence is TGTGCTAGCAGCTTAGGCACGAGAGGGGATACGCAGTATTTT. This gives the protein CASSLGTRGDTQYF.